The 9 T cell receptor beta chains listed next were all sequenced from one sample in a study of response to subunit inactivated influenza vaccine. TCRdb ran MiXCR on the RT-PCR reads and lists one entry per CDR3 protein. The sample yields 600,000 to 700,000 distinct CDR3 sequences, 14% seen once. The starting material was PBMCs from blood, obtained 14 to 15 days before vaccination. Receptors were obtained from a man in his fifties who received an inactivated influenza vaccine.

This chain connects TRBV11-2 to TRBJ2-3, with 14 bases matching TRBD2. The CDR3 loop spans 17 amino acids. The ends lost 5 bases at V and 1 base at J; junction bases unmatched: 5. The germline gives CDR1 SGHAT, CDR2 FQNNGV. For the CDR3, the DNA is TGTGCCAGCAGCCCGGGGACTAGCGGGAGTGGCACAGATACGCAGTATTTT. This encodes CASSPGTSGSGTDTQYF.

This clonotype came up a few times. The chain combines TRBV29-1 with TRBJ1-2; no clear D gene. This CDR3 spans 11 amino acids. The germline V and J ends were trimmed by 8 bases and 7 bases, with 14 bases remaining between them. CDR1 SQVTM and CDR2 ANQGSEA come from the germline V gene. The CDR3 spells CSLPRSCGYTF. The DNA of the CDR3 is TGCAGCCTCCCCCGTTCGTGTGGCTACACCTTC.

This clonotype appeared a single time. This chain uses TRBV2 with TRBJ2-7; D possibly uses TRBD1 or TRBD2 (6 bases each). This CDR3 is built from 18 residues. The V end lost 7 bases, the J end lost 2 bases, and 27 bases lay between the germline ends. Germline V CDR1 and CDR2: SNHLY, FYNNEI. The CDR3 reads CASTPWIAEKGDPYEQYF. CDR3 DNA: TGTGCCAGCACCCCTTGGATAGCGGAGAAGGGGGATCCCTACGAGCAGTACTTC.

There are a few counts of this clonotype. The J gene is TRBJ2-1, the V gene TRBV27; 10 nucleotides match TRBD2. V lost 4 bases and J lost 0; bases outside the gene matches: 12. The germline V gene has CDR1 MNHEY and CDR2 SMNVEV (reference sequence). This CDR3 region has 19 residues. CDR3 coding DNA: TGTGCCAGCAGTTCACGCCCCACCGGACTAGCGGTCTCCTACAATGAGCAGTTCTTC. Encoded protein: CASSSRPTGLAVSYNEQFF.

The CDR3, as DNA: TGTGCCAGCTCATACACAGAGAACACTGAAGCTTTCTTT. This codes for CASSYTENTEAFF. This chain uses TRBV18 with TRBJ1-1; D is undetermined. Germline V gene data show CDR1 as KGHSH and CDR2 as LQKENI. The CDR3 loop spans 13 amino acids. The V end lost 5 bases, the J end lost 1 base, and 8 bases lay between the germline ends.

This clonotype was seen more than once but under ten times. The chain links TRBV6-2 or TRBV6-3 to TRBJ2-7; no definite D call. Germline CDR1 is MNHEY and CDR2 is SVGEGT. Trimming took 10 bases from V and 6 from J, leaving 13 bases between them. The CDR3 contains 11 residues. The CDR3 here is CATSDLREQYF. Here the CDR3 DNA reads TGTGCCACCAGCGATTTACGCGAGCAGTACTTC.

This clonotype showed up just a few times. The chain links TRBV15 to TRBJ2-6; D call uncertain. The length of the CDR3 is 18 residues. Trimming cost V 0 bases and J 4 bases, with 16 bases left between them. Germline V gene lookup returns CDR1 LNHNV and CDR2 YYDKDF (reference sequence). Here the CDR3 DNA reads TGTGCCACCAGCAGAGATTCAGGTTCAAGGTCCGGGGCCAACGTCCTGACTTTC. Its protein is CATSRDSGSRSGANVLTF.

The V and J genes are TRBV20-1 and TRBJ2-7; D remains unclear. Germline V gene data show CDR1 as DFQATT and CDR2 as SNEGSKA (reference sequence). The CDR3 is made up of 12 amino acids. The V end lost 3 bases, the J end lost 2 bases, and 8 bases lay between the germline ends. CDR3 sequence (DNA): TGCAGTGCTAGGAACTTGGCCTACGAGCAGTACTTC. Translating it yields CSARNLAYEQYF.

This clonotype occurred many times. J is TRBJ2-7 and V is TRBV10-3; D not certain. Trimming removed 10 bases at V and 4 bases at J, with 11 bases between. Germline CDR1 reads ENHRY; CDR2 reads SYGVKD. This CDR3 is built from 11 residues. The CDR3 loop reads CATYGRYEQYF. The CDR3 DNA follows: TGTGCCACCTACGGCAGGTACGAGCAGTACTTC.